The source of this T cell receptor (beta chain) is a study of Ad26.COV2.S vaccination and SARS-CoV-2 variants. Study-wide findings and caveats: Total T cell responses, in the TCR breadth and depth analyses, may have been underestimated. Spike-specific TCR breadth was greater after Ad26.COV2.S than placebo.

As to treatment: about 20 received Ad26.COV2.S at low or high dose, single or two shots; 5 received placebo; per-sample allocation not given. Sampling was performed 63 days after the first vaccine or placebo injection. In Boston, an adult donor aged 18-55 years took part. The assay was immunoSEQ multiplex PCR, and TCRdb's table has in-frame clones only and misses some. The sample shows under 300,000 clones, 87% of them seen only once. V was pared by 0 bases and J by 7 bases, with 14 bases between. CDR1 is LGHNA, CDR2 YSLEER, per germline. The CDR3 runs to 15 residues. Remarks on this clone: The antigen remains undetermined.

This specimen consisted of peripheral blood, obtained in a trial of Ad26.COV2.S vaccine versus placebo. The clonotype comes from a person between 18 and 59 years old who received the Ad26.COV2.S COVID-19 vaccine or a placebo. The J gene is TRBJ2-3, the V gene TRBV4-3; D is ambiguous. CDR3 residues: CASSQDRLLRYTQYF. The CDR3 nucleotides read TGCGCCAGCAGCCAAGATCGGCTACTGCGTTATACGCAGTATTTT.